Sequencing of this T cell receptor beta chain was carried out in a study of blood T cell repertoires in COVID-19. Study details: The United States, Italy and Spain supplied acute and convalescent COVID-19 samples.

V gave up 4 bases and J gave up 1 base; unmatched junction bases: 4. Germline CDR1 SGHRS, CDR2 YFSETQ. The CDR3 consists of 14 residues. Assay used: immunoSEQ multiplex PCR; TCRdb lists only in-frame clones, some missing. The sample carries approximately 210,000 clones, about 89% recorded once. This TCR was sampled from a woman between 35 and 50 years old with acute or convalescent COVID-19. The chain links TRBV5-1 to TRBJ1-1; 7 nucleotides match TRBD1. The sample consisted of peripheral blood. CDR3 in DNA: TGCGCCAGCAGCGCCTGGACAGGGAACACTGAAGCTTTCTTT. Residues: CASSAWTGNTEAFF.